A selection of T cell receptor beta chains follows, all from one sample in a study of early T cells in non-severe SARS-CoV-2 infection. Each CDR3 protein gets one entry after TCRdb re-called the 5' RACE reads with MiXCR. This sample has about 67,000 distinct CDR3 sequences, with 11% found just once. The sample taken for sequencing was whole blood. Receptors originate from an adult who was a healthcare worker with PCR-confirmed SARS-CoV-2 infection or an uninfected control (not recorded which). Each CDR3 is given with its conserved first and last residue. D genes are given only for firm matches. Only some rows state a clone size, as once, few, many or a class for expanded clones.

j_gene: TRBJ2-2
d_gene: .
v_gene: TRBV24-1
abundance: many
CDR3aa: CATSDSRQGFTGELFF
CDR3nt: TGTGCCACCAGTGATAGTCGTCAGGGTTTCACCGGGGAGCTGTTTTTT

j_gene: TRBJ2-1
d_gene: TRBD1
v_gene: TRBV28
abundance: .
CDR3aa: CASTLGGRGRGQFF
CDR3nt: TGTGCCAGCACTTTAGGGGGCCGCGGCAGGGGGCAGTTCTTC

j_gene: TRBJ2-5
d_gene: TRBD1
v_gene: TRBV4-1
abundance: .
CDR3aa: CASSQGGQGPIQETQYF
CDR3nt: TGCGCCAGCAGCCAAGGGGGACAGGGACCGATCCAAGAGACCCAGTACTTC

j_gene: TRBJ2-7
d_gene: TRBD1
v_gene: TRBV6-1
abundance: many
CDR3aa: CASSPDRTEQYF
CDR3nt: TGTGCCAGCAGCCCGGACAGGACGGAGCAGTACTTC

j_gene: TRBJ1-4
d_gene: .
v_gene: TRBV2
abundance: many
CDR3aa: CASGGSAREKLFF
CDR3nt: TGTGCCAGCGGAGGATCAGCACGTGAAAAACTGTTTTTT

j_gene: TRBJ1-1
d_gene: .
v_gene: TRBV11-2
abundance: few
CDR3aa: CASTQHLMNTEAFF
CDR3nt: TGTGCCAGCACCCAGCATTTGATGAACACTGAAGCTTTCTTT

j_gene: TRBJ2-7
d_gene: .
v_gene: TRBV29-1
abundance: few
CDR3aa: CSVPGGTVDSEQYF
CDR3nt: TGCAGCGTTCCCGGCGGGACGGTTGATTCCGAGCAGTACTTC

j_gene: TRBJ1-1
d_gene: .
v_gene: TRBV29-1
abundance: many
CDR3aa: CSVEAALGREAFF
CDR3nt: TGCAGCGTTGAAGCAGCCCTCGGCCGTGAAGCTTTCTTT

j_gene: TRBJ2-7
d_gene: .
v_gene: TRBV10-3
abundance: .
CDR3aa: CAIRYDVGTYEQYF
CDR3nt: TGTGCCATCAGATACGACGTCGGGACCTACGAGCAGTACTTC

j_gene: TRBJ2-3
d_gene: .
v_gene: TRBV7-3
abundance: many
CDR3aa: CASSLGGLEDTQYF
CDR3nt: TGTGCCAGCAGCTTAGGGGGGCTCGAAGATACGCAGTATTTT

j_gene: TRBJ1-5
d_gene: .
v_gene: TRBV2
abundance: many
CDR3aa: CASNLQGNQPQHF
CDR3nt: TGTGCCAGCAACCTTCAGGGAAATCAGCCCCAGCATTTT

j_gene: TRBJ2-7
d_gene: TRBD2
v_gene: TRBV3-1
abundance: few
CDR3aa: CASSPRLAGGPYEQYF
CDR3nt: TGTGCCAGCAGCCCGAGACTAGCGGGAGGACCTTACGAGCAGTACTTC

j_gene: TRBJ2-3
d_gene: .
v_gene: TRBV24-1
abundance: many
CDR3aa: CATSAHPGTSSTDTQYF
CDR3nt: TGTGCCACCAGTGCTCACCCTGGGACATCCAGCACAGATACGCAGTATTTT

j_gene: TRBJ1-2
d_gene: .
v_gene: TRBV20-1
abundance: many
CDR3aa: CSARAESYGYTF
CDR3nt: TGCAGTGCTAGAGCAGAGAGCTATGGCTACACCTTC

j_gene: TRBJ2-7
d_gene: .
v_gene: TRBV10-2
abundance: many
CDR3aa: CASSSGTVEQYF
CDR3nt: TGCGCCAGCAGTTCCGGGACGGTAGAGCAGTACTTC

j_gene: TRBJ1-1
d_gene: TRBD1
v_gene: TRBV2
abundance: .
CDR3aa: CASSRRDRGEAFF
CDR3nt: TGTGCCAGCAGTCGACGTGACAGGGGTGAAGCTTTCTTT

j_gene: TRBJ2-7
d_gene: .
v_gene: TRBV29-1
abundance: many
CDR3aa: CSCRGFYEQYF
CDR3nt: TGCAGCTGTAGGGGGTTCTACGAGCAGTACTTC

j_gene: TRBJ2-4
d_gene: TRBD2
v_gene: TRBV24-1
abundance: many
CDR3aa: CATSDPSDGGGNIQYF
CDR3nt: TGTGCCACCAGTGACCCCTCCGATGGGGGAGGGAACATTCAGTACTTC

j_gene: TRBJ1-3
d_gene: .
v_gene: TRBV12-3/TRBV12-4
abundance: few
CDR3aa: CASNLGGSGNTIYF
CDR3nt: TGTGCCAGCAACCTGGGAGGCTCTGGAAACACCATATATTTT

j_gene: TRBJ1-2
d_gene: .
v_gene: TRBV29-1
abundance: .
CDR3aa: CSVPDPNVGYGYTF
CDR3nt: TGCAGCGTACCAGACCCAAACGTCGGCTATGGCTACACCTTC

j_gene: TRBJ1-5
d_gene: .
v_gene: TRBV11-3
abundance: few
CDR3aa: CASSPGGGSNQPQHF
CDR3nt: TGTGCCAGCAGCCCAGGTGGGGGCAGCAATCAGCCCCAGCATTTT

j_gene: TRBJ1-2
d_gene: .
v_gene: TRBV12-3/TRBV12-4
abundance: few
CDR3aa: CASSHAGAGYTF
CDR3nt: TGTGCCAGCAGTCATGCCGGAGCTGGCTACACCTTC

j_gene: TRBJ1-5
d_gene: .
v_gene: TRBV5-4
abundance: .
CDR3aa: CASSLARVNQPQHF
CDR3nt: TGTGCCAGCAGCTTGGCACGGGTCAATCAGCCCCAGCATTTT

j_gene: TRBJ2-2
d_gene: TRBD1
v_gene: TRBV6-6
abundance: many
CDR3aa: CASGTGPGGNTGELFF
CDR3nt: TGTGCCAGCGGAACGGGCCCAGGGGGAAACACCGGGGAGCTGTTTTTT

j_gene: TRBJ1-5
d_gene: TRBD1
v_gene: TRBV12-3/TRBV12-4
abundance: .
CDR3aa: CASSRDRVNQPQHF
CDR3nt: TGTGCCAGCAGCCGGGACAGAGTTAATCAGCCCCAGCATTTT

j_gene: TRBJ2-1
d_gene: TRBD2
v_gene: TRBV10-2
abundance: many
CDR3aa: CASSESTGGGYNEQFF
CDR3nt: TGCGCCAGCAGTGAGTCGACTGGCGGGGGGTACAATGAGCAGTTCTTC

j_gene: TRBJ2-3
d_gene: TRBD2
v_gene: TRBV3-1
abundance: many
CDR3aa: CASSPGLAPVAQYF
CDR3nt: TGTGCCAGCAGCCCTGGACTAGCGCCTGTGGCGCAGTATTTT

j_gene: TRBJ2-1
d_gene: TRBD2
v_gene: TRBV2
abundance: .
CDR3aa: CATGGLNPNEQFF
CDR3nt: TGTGCCACGGGGGGGCTAAATCCCAATGAGCAGTTCTTC

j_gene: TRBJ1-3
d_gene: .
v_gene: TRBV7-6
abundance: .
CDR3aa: CASSLPGSENTIYF
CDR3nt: TGTGCCAGCAGCTTACCGGGCTCTGAAAACACCATATATTTT

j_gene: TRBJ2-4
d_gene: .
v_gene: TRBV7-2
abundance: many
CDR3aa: CASSLARNALIAKNIQYF
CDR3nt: TGTGCCAGCAGCTTAGCGCGGAACGCCTTGATCGCCAAAAACATTCAGTACTTC

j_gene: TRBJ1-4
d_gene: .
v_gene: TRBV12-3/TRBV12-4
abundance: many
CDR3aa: CASTRRGAHEKLFF
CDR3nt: TGTGCCAGCACCCGGCGGGGGGCTCATGAAAAACTGTTTTTT

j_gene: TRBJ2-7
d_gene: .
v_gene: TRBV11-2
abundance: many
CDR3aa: CASSLGRWGEQYF
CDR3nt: TGTGCCAGCAGCTTGGGCCGTTGGGGAGAGCAGTACTTC

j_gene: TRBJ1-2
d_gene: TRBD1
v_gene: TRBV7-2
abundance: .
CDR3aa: CASSLGTAVLRGYTF
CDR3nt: TGTGCCAGCAGCCTCGGGACAGCCGTCTTAAGGGGCTACACCTTC

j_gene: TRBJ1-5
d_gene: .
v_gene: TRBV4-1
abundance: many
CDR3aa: CASSQAFQDSHNQPQHF
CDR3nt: TGCGCCAGCAGCCAAGCATTTCAGGACAGCCACAATCAGCCCCAGCATTTT

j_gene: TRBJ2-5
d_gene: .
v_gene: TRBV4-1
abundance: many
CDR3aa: CASSPSPQETQYF
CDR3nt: TGCGCCAGCAGCCCGTCGCCCCAAGAGACCCAGTACTTC

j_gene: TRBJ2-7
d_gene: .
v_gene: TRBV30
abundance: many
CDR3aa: CAWSFFTGGEQYF
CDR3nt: TGTGCCTGGAGTTTTTTTACCGGCGGCGAGCAGTACTTC

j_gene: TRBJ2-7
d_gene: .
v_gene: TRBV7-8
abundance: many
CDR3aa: CASSLRAGSGSYEQYF
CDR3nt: TGTGCCAGCAGCTTACGCGCCGGGAGTGGGTCCTACGAGCAGTACTTC

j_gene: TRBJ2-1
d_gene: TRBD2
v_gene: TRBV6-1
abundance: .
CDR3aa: CASSLLAGGLYSYNEQFF
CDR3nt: TGTGCCAGCAGCCTTCTAGCGGGGGGGTTGTATTCCTACAATGAGCAGTTCTTC

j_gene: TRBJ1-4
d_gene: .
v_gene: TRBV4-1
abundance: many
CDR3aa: CASSSLAGPTNEKLFF
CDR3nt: TGCGCCAGCAGCTCCCTGGCAGGTCCAACTAATGAAAAACTGTTTTTT

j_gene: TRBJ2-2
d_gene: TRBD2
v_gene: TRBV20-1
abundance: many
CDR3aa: CSAFPLRGGTGELFF
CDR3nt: TGCAGTGCTTTTCCCCTCCGGGGGGGGACCGGGGAGCTGTTTTTT

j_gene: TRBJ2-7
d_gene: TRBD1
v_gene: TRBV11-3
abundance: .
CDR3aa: CASSPGDGTGTYEQYF
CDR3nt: TGTGCCAGCAGCCCGGGGGACGGGACAGGAACCTACGAGCAGTACTTC

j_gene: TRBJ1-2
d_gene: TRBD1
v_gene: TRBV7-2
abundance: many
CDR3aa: CASSLGGQGYNYGYTF
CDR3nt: TGTGCCAGCAGCTTAGGGGGACAGGGGTATAACTATGGCTACACCTTC

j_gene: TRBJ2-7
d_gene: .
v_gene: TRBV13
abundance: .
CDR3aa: CASSSAGPTEQYF
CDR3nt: TGTGCCAGCAGCTCAGCGGGCCCTACCGAGCAGTACTTC

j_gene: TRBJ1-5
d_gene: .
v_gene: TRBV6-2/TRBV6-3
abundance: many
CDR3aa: CASSRGTYFEGPQPQHF
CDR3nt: TGTGCCAGCAGTAGAGGGACATACTTCGAGGGGCCTCAGCCCCAGCATTTT

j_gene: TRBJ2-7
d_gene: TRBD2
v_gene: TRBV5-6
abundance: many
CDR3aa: CASSWRSGTRSYEQYF
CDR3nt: TGTGCCAGCAGCTGGAGATCCGGGACTAGGAGTTACGAGCAGTACTTC

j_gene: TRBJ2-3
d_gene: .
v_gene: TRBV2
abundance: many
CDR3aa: CASSNPTDRTDTQYF
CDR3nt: TGTGCCAGCTCCAATCCGACAGACCGCACAGATACGCAGTATTTT

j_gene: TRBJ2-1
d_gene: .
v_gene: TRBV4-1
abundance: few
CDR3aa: CASSQGQSSYNEQFF
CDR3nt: TGCGCCAGCAGCCAAGGGCAATCCTCCTACAATGAGCAGTTCTTC

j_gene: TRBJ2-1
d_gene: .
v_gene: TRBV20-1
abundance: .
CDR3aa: CSASGLNNEQFF
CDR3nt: TGCAGTGCGAGTGGACTAAACAATGAGCAGTTCTTC

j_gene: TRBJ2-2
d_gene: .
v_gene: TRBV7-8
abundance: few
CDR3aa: CASSRTLPQNTGELFF
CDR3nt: TGTGCCAGCAGCCGCACTCTTCCCCAGAACACCGGGGAGCTGTTTTTT

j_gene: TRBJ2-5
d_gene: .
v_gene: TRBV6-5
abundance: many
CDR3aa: CASSPHPIQGRETQYF
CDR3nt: TGTGCCAGCAGCCCCCACCCCATACAAGGGCGGGAGACCCAGTACTTC

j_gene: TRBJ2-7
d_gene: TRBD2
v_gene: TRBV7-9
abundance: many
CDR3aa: CASSPGLAGGKQYF
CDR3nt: TGTGCCAGCAGCCCGGGACTAGCGGGAGGCAAGCAGTACTTC

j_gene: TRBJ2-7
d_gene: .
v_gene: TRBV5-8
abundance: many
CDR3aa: CASGGPYEQYF
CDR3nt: TGTGCCAGCGGTGGTCCCTACGAGCAGTACTTC

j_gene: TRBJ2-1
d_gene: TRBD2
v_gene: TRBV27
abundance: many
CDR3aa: CASSLSTSGFYNEQFF
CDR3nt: TGTGCCAGCAGTTTATCGACTAGCGGGTTCTACAATGAGCAGTTCTTC

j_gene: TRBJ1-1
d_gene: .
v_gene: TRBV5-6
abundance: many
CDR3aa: CASSFAGRLTEAFF
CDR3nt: TGTGCCAGCAGCTTCGCGGGGCGTTTAACTGAAGCTTTCTTT